This T cell receptor beta chain was captured in a study of beta chain features in type 1 diabetes. Whole-study context: Across the samples, approximately 110,000,000 sorted cells were examined in total. Overall study results and limits: Naive, central memory and Treg TCRB repertoires appeared more alike in patients than in healthy donors. Shorter TCRB CDR3s, moderately but significantly so, were found in Type 1 diabetes patients in all four CD4+ subsets.

As every portion of the isolated RNA was reverse transcribed, the sequencing read expressed TCRB transcripts. Libraries were prepared by immunoSEQ multiplex PCR; TCRdb keeps only in-frame clonotypes and omits some of them. The sample lists 140,000 to 150,000 clones; 10% to 15% were seen once. In regard to this clone: The antigen is undetermined.

This receptor was taken from a young man with type 1 diabetes. Input material: central memory CD4+ T cells from blood.

CDR3 DNA sequence: TGTGCCAGCAGTGAGGGCCGGAGGGAAAAACTGTTTTTT. It encodes CASSEGRREKLFF. The rearrangement links TRBV2 to TRBJ1-4; unclear D gene. Trimming removed 3 bases from V and 8 bases from J, with 10 bases in between. The CDR3 runs 13 residues. Per germline, CDR1 SNHLY and CDR2 FYNNEI. The whole variable domain, remainder taken from reference TRBV2 and TRBJ1-4, is EPEVTQTPSHQVTQMGQEVILRCVPISNHLYFYWYRQILGQKVEFLVSFYNNEISEKSEIFDDQFSVERPDGSNFTLKIRSTKLEDSAMYFCASSEGRREKLFFGSGTQLSVL.